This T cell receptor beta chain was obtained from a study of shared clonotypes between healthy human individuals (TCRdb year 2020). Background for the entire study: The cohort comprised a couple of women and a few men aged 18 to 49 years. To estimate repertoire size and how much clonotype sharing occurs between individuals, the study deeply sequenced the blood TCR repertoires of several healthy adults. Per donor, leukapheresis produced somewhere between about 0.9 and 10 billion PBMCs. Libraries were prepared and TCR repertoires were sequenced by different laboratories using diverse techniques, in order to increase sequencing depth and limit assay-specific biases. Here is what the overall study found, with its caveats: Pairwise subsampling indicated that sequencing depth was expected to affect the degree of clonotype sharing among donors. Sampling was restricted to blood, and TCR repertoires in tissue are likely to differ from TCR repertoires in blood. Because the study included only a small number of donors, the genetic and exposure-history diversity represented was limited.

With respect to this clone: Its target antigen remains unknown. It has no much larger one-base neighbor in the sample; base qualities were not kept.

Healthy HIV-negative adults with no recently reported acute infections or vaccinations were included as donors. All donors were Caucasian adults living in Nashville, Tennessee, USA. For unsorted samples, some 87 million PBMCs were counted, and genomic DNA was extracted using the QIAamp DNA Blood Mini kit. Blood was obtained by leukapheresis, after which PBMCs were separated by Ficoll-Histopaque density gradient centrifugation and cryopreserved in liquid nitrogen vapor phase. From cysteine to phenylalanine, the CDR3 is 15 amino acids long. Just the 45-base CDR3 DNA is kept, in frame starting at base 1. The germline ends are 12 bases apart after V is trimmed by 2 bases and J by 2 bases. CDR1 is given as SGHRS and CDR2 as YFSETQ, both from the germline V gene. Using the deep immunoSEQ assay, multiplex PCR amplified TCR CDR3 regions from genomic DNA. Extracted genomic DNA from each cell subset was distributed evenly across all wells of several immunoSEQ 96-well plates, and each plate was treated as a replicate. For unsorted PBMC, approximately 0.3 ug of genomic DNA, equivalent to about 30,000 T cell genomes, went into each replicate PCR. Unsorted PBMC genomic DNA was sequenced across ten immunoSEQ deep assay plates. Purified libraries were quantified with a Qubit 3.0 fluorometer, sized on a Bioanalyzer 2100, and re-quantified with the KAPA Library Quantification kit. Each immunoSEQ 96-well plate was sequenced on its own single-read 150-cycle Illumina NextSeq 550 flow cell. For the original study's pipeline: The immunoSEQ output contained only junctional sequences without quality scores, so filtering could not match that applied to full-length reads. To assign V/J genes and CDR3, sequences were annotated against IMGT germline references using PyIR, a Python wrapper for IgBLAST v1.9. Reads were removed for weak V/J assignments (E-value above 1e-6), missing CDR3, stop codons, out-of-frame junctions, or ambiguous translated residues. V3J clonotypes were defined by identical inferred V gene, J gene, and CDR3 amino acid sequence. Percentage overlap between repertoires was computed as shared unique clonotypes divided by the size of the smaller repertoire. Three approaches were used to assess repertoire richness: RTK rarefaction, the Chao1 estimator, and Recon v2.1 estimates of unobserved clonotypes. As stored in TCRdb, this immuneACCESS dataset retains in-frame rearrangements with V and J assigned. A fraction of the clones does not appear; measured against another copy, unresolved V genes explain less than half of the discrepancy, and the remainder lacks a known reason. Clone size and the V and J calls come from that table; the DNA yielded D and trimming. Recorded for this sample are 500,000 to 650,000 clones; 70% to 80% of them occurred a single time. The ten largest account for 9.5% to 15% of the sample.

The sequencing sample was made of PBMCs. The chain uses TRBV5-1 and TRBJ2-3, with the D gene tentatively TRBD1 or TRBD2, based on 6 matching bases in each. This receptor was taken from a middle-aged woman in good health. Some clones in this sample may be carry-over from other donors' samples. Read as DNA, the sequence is TGCGCCAGCAGCTTATTCGGGGGCCCCACAGATACGCAGTATTTT. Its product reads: CASSLFGGPTDTQYF.